This TCR beta chain derives from a study of Ad26.COV2.S vaccination and SARS-CoV-2 variants. Study outcomes and limitations: People who got the vaccine or the placebo had similar non-spike TCR breadth. Vaccine recipients surpassed placebo recipients in spike-specific TCR breadth. Researchers cautioned that TCR breadth and depth analyses may have underestimated total T cell responses.

Assay: immunoSEQ multiplex PCR; the TCRdb copy retains only in-frame clones and omits some. The sample shows around 140,000 clones, 86% of them seen only once. This clone showed up just a few times. The antigen remains unidentified. One end of the junction does not line up with germline, which may come from a read error. CDR3 size: 13 residues. Germline loops: CDR1 MDHEN, CDR2 SYDVKM. Sequences were derived from peripheral blood, sampled after recovery from COVID-19. The V and J genes are TRBV28 and TRBJ2-7; tentative D call: TRBD2 (5 bases). The receptor was isolated from a human donor who had recovered from COVID-19. The chain's CDR3 is CASSFGVSSEQYF. CDR3 DNA sequence: TGTGCCAGCAGTTTCGGGGTTTCCTCCGAGCAGTACTTC.